The 3 T cell receptor beta chains below all came from one sample that was sequenced in a study of T cells in Graves' hyperthyroidism and ophthalmopathy. Amplified TCR beta CDR3 regions derived from RNA transcripts. An initial round of RT-PCR targeting the TCR CDR3 relied on the HTBI primer set. From the multiplex PCR reads, TCRdb called clonotypes with MiXCR, one entry per CDR3 protein. Of more than 550,000 distinct CDR3 sequences listed, under 20% were seen once; the top ten hold 15% to 20%. Specimen: blood. Receptor source: a woman aged 45-59 years with Graves' hyperthyroidism that later progressed to Graves' ophthalmopathy.

This clonotype was recorded at least ten times. The chain is built from TRBV20-1 and TRBJ1-1, with D hard to call. CDR1 and CDR2 from the germline V gene are DFQATT and SNEGSKA (reference sequence). The CDR3 length is 16 residues. The V gene lost 0 bases and the J gene lost 4 bases, with 18 bases spanning the gap. The CDR3, as DNA: TGCAGTGCTAGAGATCCAGCGCGTTCATCGGGCACTGAAGCTTTCTTT. Its protein product is CSARDPARSSGTEAFF.

This clonotype appeared a few times. The V call is TRBV9, the J call TRBJ2-2, with TRBD1 as a possible D gene (5 bases). This CDR3 spans 13 amino acids. Looked up from germline, CDR1 is SGDLS and CDR2 is YYNGEE. The germline V and J ends were trimmed by 2 bases and 7 bases, with 9 bases remaining between them. The CDR3 protein is CASSVKGHGELFF. The CDR3 nucleotides read TGTGCCAGCAGCGTCAAGGGGCACGGGGAGCTGTTTTTT.

This clonotype was recorded at least ten times. This chain connects TRBV5-1 to TRBJ1-2; no definite D call. Germline CDR1 SGHRS, CDR2 YFSETQ. The V end was cut by 4 bases, the J end by 3 bases, with 10 bases between. The CDR3 covers 13 residues. For the CDR3, the DNA is TGCGCCAGCAGCACGGACGCCGACTATGGCTACACCTTC. Translating it yields CASSTDADYGYTF.